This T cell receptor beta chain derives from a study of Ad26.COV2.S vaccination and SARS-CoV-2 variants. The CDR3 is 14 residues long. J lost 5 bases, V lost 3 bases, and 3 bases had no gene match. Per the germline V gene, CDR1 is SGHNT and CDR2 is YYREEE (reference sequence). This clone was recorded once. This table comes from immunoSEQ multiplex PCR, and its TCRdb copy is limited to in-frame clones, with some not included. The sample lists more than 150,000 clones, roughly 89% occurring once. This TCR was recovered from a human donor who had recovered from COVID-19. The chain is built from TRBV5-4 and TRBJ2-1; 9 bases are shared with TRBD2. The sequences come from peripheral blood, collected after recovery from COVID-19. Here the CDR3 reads CASSWTSENNEQFF. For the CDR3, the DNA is TGTGCCAGCAGCTGGACTAGCGAAAACAATGAGCAGTTCTTC.